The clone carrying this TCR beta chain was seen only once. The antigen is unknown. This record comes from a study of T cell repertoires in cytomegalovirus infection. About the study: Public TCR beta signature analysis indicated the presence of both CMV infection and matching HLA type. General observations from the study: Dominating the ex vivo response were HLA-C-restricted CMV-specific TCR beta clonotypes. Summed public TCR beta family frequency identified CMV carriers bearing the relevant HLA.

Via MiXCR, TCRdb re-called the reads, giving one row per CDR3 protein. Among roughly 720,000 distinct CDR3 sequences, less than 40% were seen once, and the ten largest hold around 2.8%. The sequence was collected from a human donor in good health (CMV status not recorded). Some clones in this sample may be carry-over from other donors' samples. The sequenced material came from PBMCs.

The chain's CDR3 is CASSIGTSGRTDTQYF. DNA for the CDR3: TGTGCCAGCAGCATCGGGACTAGCGGGAGGACAGATACGCAGTATTTT. This chain links TRBV11-1 with TRBJ2-3; 15 positions match TRBD2. The CDR3 runs 16 residues. V was clipped by 5 bases and J by 3 bases; unmatched bases: 3. CDR1 and CDR2 (germline): SGHAT, FQDESV (reference sequence).